One and the same sample provided the 22 T cell receptor beta chains below, sequenced in a study of blood T cell repertoires in COVID-19 (dated by TCRdb to about 2020). The library was produced with the immunoSEQ multiplex PCR assay. TCRdb retrieved this table from immuneACCESS and kept in-frame rearrangements only. Not all clones are present; in checked studies, unresolved V genes account for under half, and no reason is known for the remainder. Here the sample has some 180,000 clones; around 81% occur a single time. Jointly, the top ten make up roughly a tenth of the sample. The specimen was peripheral blood. These receptors were obtained from a man between 65 and 85 years old with active or convalescent COVID-19.

This chain connects TRBV6-6 to TRBJ1-3; 9 nucleotides line up with TRBD1. Germline trimming cut 6 bases from V and 4 bases from J; bases unmatched to any gene: 4. Germline lookup yields CDR1 MNHNY and CDR2 SVGAGI (reference sequence). This CDR3 region has 14 residues. CDR3 residues: CASRTTGGGNTIYF. CDR3 nucleotide sequence: TGTGCCAGCAGAACAACAGGGGGCGGAAACACCATATATTTT.

The chain joins TRBV20-1 to TRBJ1-1; D is unclear. V lost 3 bases and J 7 bases, leaving 9 bases between the germline ends. Germline CDR1 is DFQATT and CDR2 is SNEGSKA (reference sequence). The CDR3 sequence is 11 residues long. CDR3 residues: CSARFSNEAFF. The CDR3 DNA follows: TGCAGTGCTAGGTTTTCCAATGAAGCTTTCTTT.

The chain carries TRBV4-1 and TRBJ2-1, with 10 bases fitting TRBD1. CDR3 length: 18 residues. The V gene end was trimmed by 1 base and the J gene end by 2 bases; junction bases not matched to a gene: 8. Per germline, CDR1 MGHRA and CDR2 YSYEKL. The CDR3, as DNA: TGCGCCAGCAGCCAAGCGGGACAGGGGCTGAGGGCCTACAATGAGCAGTTCTTC. It yields the protein CASSQAGQGLRAYNEQFF.

V gene TRBV27 combines with J gene TRBJ2-3, with D possibly being TRBD2 (6 bases). CDR3 size: 19 residues. Trimming cost V 4 bases and J 0 bases, with 23 bases left between them. Germline CDR1 is MNHEY and CDR2 is SMNVEV (reference sequence). The CDR3 region is CASSSRRGSFIPSTDTQYF. The CDR3 coding sequence is TGTGCCAGCAGTTCTCGCCGGGGGTCCTTTATACCTAGCACAGATACGCAGTATTTT.

This sequence joins TRBV10-3 and TRBJ2-7; maybe TRBD1 (6 bases). The CDR3 is made up of 16 amino acids. Looked up from germline, CDR1 is ENHRY and CDR2 is SYGVKD. Deletions cut 2 bases from V and 0 bases from J, with 14 bases between. DNA for the CDR3: TGTGCCATCAGTGAGGGACAACAGGGAAGCTCCTACGAGCAGTACTTC. This gives the protein CAISEGQQGSSYEQYF.

This clone was recorded a few times. This chain joins TRBV7-2 and TRBJ1-6; D perhaps matches TRBD1 (6 bases). CDR1 is SGHTA and CDR2 is FQGNSA in the germline V gene. The V gene lost 0 bases and the J gene lost 0 bases, with 12 bases spanning the gap. This CDR3 region has 18 residues. CDR3 residues: CASSLASGGNSYNSPLHF. The CDR3 DNA sequence: TGTGCCAGCAGCTTAGCGTCGGGGGGCAACTCCTATAATTCACCCCTCCACTTT.

V usage is TRBV27 and J usage is TRBJ2-7; the D is unclear. This CDR3 region has 15 residues. V dropped 6 bases and J dropped 2 bases, with 17 bases sitting between them. Germline assignment: CDR1 MNHEY and CDR2 SMNVEV (reference sequence). The CDR3 DNA is TGTGCCAGCAGCGAAGACACACTTTCAGCCTACGAGCAGTACTTC. Translating it yields CASSEDTLSAYEQYF.

This chain uses TRBV3-1 (or the pseudogene TRBV3-2) with TRBJ1-3; no definite D call. This CDR3 has 14 amino acids. Looked up from germline, CDR1 is LGHDT and CDR2 is YNNKEL (reference sequence). V gave up 1 base and J gave up 4 bases, with 8 bases separating them. The CDR3 here is CASSQVSVGNTIYF. The CDR3 bases are TGTGCCAGCAGCCAAGTTTCGGTCGGAAACACCATATATTTT.

The chain is built from TRBV28 and TRBJ1-5, with a weak D call TRBD1 (6 bases). Looked up from germline, CDR1 is MDHEN and CDR2 is SYDVKM. This CDR3 spans 14 amino acids. V gave up 6 bases and J gave up 3 bases, with 12 bases separating them. For the CDR3, the DNA is TGTGCCAGCAGCCTGACAGGCGTCAATCAGCCCCAGCATTTT. Protein sequence: CASSLTGVNQPQHF.

In nucleotides, the CDR3 is TGCAGTGCTAGTACGGCAGCGCGCGAGCAGTACTTC. Amino acids: CSASTAAREQYF. The rearrangement links TRBV20-1 to TRBJ2-7; D not certain. The CDR3 contains 12 residues. V lost 3 bases to trimming and J lost 6 bases, with 12 bases between them. Germline CDR1 and CDR2: DFQATT and SNEGSKA (reference sequence).

The rearrangement links TRBV7-9 to TRBJ1-4, with D possibly matching TRBD1 (6 bases). CDR1 is SEHNR, CDR2 FQNEAQ, per germline (reference sequence). This CDR3 is 14 amino acids long. Trimming cost V 5 bases and J 6 bases, with 13 bases left between them. The CDR3 here is CASSTGAGDEKLFF. The DNA of the CDR3 is TGTGCCAGCAGCACGGGGGCGGGGGATGAAAAACTGTTTTTT.

V and J are TRBV29-1 and TRBJ2-3; D may be TRBD1 (5 bases). CDR3 length: 12 residues. Trimming pared 6 bases from V and 3 bases from J, leaving 10 bases between. Germline CDR1 reads SQVTM; CDR2 reads ANQGSEA. CDR3: CSVTVPTDTQYF. The CDR3 coding sequence is TGCAGCGTGACAGTTCCAACAGATACGCAGTATTTT.

This chain links TRBV10-2 with TRBJ1-5; D is possibly TRBD1 (5 bases). Germline V CDR1 and CDR2: WSHSY, SAAADI. The CDR3 extends over 13 amino acids. Trimming removed 5 bases at V and 1 base at J, with 6 bases between. The CDR3 region has the DNA TGCGCCAGCAGTCGACAGAGCAATCAGCCCCAGCATTTT. Its translation: CASSRQSNQPQHF.

J is TRBJ2-5 and V is TRBV5-1; TRBD2 agrees at 9 bases. The length of the CDR3 is 14 residues. The germline CDR1 and CDR2 sequences are SGHRS and YFSETQ. Trimming took 6 bases from V and 3 from J; bases not matched to a gene: 6. This CDR3 is CASNSGRFEETQYF. The CDR3 DNA reads as TGCGCCAGCAATAGCGGGAGATTCGAAGAGACCCAGTACTTC.

This chain links TRBV6-2 or TRBV6-3 with TRBJ1-5; D may be TRBD1 (6 bases). Germline values: CDR1 MNHEY, CDR2 SVGEGT. This CDR3 is built from 16 residues. V was shortened by 4 bases and J by 7 bases, with 20 bases between the two germline ends. This chain's CDR3 is CASSFSGTPKFQPQHF. The CDR3, as DNA: TGTGCCAGCAGTTTTAGCGGGACACCTAAGTTCCAGCCCCAGCATTTT.

The rearrangement uses TRBV9 and TRBJ2-7, with a weak D call TRBD1 (6 bases). This CDR3 is built from 14 residues. V was trimmed by 3 bases and J by 6 bases, leaving 16 bases between them. Germline V gene data show CDR1 as SGDLS and CDR2 as YYNGEE. As DNA, the CDR3 is TGTGCCAGCAGCGCCGGGACACCGCCGGGCGAGCAGTACTTC. This codes for CASSAGTPPGEQYF.

V is TRBV7-2 and J is TRBJ2-3, with D perhaps matching TRBD2 (7 bases). CDR3 length: 15 amino acids. CDR1 and CDR2 (germline): SGHTA, FQGNSA. V lost 0 bases, J lost 5 bases, and 12 bases lay in between. The CDR3 nucleotides read TGTGCCAGCAGCTTAGCGGGGGGGCGGGGAGATACGCAGTATTTT. It encodes CASSLAGGRGDTQYF.

This clone was seen a few times. In DNA form, the CDR3 reads TGTGCCAGCAGCTTAGGGGGCAGCAATGAGCAGTTCTTC. It codes for CASSLGGSNEQFF. The chain has TRBV11-3 and TRBJ2-1, with D perhaps matching TRBD1 (5 bases). Germline assignment: CDR1 SGHNT and CDR2 YENEEA. The CDR3 totals 13 residues. V was cut by 1 base and J by 6 bases, with 7 bases left in between.

The chain is built from TRBV4-3 and TRBJ2-5, with TRBD2 matching over 9 bases. The CDR3 runs to 16 residues. The germline gives CDR1 LGHNA, CDR2 YSLEER. V was clipped by 0 bases and J by 4 bases; unmatched bases: 6. This CDR3 reads CASSQDFAGGRETQYF. The CDR3 DNA reads as TGCGCCAGCAGCCAAGATTTCGCGGGGGGGCGAGAGACCCAGTACTTC.

The chain joins TRBV29-1 to TRBJ2-1; tentative D call: TRBD2 (6 bases). This CDR3 comprises 13 residues. Germline assignment: CDR1 SQVTM and CDR2 ANQGSEA. V lost 0 bases and J lost 4, with 7 bases in between. The CDR3 reads CSVEEGLYNEQFF. In nucleotides, the CDR3 is TGCAGCGTTGAAGAGGGACTTTACAATGAGCAGTTCTTC.

V is TRBV19 and J is TRBJ1-4; D gene unclear. Germline lookup yields CDR1 LNHDA and CDR2 SQIVND (reference sequence). The CDR3 has 13 residues. Between the trimmed V and J ends, which lost 3 bases and 4 bases, there was a span of 6 bases. The CDR3 DNA reads as TGTGCCAGTAGTATGGACTATAATGAAAAACTGTTTTTT. Its translation is CASSMDYNEKLFF. Together with reference TRBV19 and TRBJ1-4, the CDR3 gives the full variable domain: DGGITQSPKYLFRKEGQNVTLSCEQNLNHDAMYWYRQDPGQGLRLIYYSQIVNDFQKGDIAEGYSVSREKKESFPLTVTSAQKNPTAFYLCASSMDYNEKLFFGSGTQLSVL.

The gene calls are TRBV2 and TRBJ2-1; 8 bases fit TRBD1. Trimming cost V 4 bases and J 7 bases; bases outside gene matches: 3. CDR3 length equals 13 residues. CDR1 and CDR2 (germline): SNHLY, FYNNEI. CDR3 region: CASSVQGVNEQFF. CDR3 sequence (DNA): TGTGCCAGCAGTGTACAGGGGGTAAATGAGCAGTTCTTC.